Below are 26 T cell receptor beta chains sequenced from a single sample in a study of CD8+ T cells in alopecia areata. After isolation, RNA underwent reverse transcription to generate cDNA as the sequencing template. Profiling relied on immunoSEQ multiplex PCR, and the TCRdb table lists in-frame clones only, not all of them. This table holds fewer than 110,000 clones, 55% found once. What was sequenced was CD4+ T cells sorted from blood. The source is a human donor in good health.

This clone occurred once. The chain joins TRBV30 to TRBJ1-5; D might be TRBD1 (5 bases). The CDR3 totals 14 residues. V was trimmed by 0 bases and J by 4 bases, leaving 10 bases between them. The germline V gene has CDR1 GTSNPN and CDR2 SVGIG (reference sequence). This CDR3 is CAWSVRDGNQPQHF. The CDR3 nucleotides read TGTGCCTGGAGTGTACGGGACGGTAATCAGCCCCAGCATTTT.

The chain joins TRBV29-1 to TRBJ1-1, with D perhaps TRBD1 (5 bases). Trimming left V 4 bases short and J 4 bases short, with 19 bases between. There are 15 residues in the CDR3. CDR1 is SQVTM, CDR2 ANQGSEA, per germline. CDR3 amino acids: CSVGGGYSSATEAFF. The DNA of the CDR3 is TGCAGCGTTGGGGGCGGTTACAGCTCGGCCACTGAAGCTTTCTTT.

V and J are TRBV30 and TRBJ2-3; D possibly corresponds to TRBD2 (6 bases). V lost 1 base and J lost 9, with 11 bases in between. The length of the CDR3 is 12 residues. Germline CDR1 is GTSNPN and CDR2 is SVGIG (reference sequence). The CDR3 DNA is TGTGCCTGGAGTGCCGGGACTCGAACGCAGTATTTT. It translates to CAWSAGTRTQYF.

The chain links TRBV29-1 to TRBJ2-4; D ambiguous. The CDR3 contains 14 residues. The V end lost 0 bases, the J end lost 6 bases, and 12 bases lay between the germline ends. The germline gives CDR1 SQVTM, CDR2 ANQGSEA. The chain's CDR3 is CSVEDSGQRNIQYF. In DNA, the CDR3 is TGCAGCGTTGAAGATTCGGGCCAAAGAAACATTCAGTACTTC. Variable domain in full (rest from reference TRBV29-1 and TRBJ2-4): SAVISQKPSRDICQRGTSLTIQCQVDSQVTMMFWYRQQPGQSLTLIATANQGSEATYESGFVIDKFPISRPNLTFSTLTVSNMSPEDSSIYLCSVEDSGQRNIQYFGAGTRLSVL.

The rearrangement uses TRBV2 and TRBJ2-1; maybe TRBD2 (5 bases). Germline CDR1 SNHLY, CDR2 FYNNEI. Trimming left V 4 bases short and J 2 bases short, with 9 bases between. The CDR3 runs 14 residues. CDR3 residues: CASSVETTYNEQFF. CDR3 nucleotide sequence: TGTGCCAGCAGTGTCGAGACTACCTACAATGAGCAGTTCTTC.

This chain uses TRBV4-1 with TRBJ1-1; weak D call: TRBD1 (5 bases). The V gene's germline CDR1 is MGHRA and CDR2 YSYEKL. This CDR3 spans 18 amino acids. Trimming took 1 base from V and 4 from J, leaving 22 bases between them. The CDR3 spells CASSQGRGYRSAITEAFF. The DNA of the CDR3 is TGCGCCAGCAGCCAAGGAAGAGGATACAGGAGCGCCATCACTGAAGCTTTCTTT.

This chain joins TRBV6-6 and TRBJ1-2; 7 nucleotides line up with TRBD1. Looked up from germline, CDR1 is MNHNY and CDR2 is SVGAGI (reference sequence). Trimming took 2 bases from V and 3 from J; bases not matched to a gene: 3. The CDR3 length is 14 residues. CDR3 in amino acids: CASSYRDRHYGYTF. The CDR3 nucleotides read TGTGCCAGCAGTTACCGGGACAGACACTATGGCTACACCTTC.

CDR3: CASSSGTADDEKLFF. The CDR3 coding sequence is TGCGCCAGCAGCTCGGGGACAGCTGACGATGAAAAACTGTTTTTT. The chain links TRBV5-1 to TRBJ1-4; TRBD1 matches 7 bases. The junction had 8 bases not matched to a gene; V was cut back by 3 bases and J by 6 bases. The V gene's germline CDR1 is SGHRS and CDR2 YFSETQ. The CDR3 sequence is 15 residues long.

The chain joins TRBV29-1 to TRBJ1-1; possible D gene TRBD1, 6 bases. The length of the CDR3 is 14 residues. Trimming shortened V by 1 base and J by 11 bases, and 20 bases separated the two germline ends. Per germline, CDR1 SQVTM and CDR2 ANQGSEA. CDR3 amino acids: CSVEVTGGSAKAFF. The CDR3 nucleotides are TGCAGCGTTGAAGTGACAGGAGGCTCCGCGAAGGCTTTCTTT.

CDR3: CASSEGLTVETQYF. DNA for the CDR3: TGTGCCAGCAGTGAGGGACTAACTGTGGAGACCCAGTACTTC. The chain couples TRBV2 to TRBJ2-5, with TRBD2 identical over 7 bases. The ends lost 3 bases at V and 5 bases at J; junction bases unmatched: 6. The CDR3 spans 14 residues. Germline V gives CDR1 SNHLY, CDR2 FYNNEI.

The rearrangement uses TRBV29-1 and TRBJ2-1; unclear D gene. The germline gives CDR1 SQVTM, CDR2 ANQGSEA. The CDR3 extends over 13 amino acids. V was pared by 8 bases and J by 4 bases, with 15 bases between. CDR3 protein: CSCRKVLYNEQFF. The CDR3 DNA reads TGCAGCTGCCGAAAGGTACTTTACAATGAGCAGTTCTTC.

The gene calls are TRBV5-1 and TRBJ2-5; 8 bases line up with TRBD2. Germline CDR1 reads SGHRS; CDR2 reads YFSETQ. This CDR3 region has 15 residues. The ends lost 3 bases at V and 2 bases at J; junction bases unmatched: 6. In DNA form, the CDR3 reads TGCGCCAGCAGCTGGGGACTAGGAGGGCAAGAGACCCAGTACTTC. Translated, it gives CASSWGLGGQETQYF. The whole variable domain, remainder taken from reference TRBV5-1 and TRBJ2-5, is KAGVTQTPRYLIKTRGQQVTLSCSPISGHRSVSWYQQTPGQGLQFLFEYFSETQRNKGNFPGRFSGRQFSNSRSEMNVSTLELGDSALYLCASSWGLGGQETQYFGPGTRLLVL.

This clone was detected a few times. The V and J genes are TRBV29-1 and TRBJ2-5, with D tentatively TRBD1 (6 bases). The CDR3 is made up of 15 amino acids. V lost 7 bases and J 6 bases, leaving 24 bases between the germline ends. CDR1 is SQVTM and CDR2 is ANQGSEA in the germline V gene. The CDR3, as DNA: TGCAGCGGTCTCCGGTCCGGGACACCCAACAAGACCCAGTACTTC. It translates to CSGLRSGTPNKTQYF.

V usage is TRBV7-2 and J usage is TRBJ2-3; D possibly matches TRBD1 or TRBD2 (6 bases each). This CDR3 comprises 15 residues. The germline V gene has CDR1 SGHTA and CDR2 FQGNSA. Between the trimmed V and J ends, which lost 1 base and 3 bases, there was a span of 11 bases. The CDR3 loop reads CASSLGGGRTDTQYF. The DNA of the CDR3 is TGTGCCAGCAGCTTAGGTGGGGGGCGTACAGATACGCAGTATTTT. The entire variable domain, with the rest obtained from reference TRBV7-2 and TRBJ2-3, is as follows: GAGVSQSPSNKVTEKGKDVELRCDPISGHTALYWYRQSLGQGLEFLIYFQGNSAPDKSGLPSDRFSAERTGGSVSTLTIQRTQQEDSAVYLCASSLGGGRTDTQYFGPGTRLTVL.

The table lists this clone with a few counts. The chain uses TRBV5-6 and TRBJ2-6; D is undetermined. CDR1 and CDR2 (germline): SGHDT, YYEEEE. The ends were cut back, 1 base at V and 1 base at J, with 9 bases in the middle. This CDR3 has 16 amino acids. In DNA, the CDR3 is TGTGCCAGCAGCTTGTTTATAAGTTCTGGGGCCAACGTCCTGACTTTC. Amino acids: CASSLFISSGANVLTF.

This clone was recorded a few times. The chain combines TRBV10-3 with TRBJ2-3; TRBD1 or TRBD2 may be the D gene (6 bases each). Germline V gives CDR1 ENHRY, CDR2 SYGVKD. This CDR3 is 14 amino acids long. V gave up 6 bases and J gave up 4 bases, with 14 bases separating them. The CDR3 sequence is CAIRDPRGADTQYF. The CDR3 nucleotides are TGTGCCATCAGGGATCCGAGGGGGGCAGATACGCAGTATTTT.

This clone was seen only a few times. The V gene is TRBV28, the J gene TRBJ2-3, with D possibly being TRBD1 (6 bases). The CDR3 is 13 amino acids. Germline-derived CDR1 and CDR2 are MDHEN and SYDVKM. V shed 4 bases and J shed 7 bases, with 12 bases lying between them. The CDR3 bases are TGTGCCAGCAGTTCTCGCGACAGGTATACGCAGTATTTT. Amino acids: CASSSRDRYTQYF.

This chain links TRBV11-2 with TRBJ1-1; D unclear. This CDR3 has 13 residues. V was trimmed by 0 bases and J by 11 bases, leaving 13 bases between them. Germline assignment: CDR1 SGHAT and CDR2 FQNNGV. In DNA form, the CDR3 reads TGTGCCAGCAGCTTAGAGACGGACCGAATTGCTTTCTTT. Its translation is CASSLETDRIAFF.

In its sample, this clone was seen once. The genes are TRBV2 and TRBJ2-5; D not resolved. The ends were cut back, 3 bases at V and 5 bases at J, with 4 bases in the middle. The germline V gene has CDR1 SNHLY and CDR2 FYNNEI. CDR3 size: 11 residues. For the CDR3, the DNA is TGTGCCAGCAGTGACTGGGAGACCCAGTACTTC. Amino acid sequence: CASSDWETQYF.

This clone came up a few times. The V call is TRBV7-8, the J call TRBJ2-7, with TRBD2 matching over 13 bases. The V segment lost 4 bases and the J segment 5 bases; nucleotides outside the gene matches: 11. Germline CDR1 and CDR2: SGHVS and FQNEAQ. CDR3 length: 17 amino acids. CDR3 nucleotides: TGTGCCAGCAGCTGGAGACCGCGGACTAGCGGGGGCCACGAGCAGTACTTC. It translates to CASSWRPRTSGGHEQYF.

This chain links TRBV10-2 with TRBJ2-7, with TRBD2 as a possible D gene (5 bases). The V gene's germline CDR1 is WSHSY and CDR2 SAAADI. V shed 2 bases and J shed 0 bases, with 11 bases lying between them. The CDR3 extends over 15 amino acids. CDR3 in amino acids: CASSEGSAGSYEQYF. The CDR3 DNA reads TGCGCCAGCAGTGAGGGTTCTGCGGGCTCCTACGAGCAGTACTTC.

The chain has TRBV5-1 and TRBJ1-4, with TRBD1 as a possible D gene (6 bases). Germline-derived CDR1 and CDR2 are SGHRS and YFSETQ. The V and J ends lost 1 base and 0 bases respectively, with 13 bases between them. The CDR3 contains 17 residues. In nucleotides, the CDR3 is TGCGCCAGCAGCTTGTACAGGGTCGACTCAACTAATGAAAAACTGTTTTTT. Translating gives CASSLYRVDSTNEKLFF.

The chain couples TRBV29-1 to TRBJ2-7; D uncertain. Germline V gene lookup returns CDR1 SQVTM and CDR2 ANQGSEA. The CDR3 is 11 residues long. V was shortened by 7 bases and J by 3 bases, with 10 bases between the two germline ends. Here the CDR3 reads CSGVRNYEQYF. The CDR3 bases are TGCAGCGGGGTAAGAAACTACGAGCAGTACTTC.

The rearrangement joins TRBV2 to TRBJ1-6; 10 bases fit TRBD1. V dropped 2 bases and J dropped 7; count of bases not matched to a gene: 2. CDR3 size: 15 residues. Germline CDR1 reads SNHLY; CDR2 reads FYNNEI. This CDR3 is CASSEMGQGNSPLHF. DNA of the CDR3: TGTGCCAGCAGTGAAATGGGACAGGGGAATTCACCCCTCCACTTT.

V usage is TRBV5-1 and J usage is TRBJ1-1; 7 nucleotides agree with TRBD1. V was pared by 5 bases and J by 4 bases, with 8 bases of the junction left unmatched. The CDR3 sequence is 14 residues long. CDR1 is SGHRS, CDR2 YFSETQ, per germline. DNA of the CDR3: TGCGCCAGCAGACCAGGGGGAGAAAGCACTGAAGCTTTCTTT. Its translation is CASRPGGESTEAFF.

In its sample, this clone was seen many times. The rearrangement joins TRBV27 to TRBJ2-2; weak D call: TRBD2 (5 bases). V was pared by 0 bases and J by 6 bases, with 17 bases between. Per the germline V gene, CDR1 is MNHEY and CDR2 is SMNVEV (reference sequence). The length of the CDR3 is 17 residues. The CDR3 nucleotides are TGTGCCAGCAGTTTATCGAAGATCGGGGTTGGGGCCGGGGAGCTGTTTTTT. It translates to CASSLSKIGVGAGELFF.